One TCR beta chain is described in this entry. Seattle's enrolled individuals joined amid active infection and were then monitored longitudinally. Assay: immunoSEQ multiplex PCR; the TCRdb copy retains only in-frame clones and omits some. Here the sample spans around 300,000 clones, 75% to 90% being singletons. This entry belongs to a study of blood T cell repertoires in COVID-19. On the study more broadly: Sites across the United States, Italy and Spain contributed samples from acute and convalescent COVID-19. PBMCs, B-cell-depleted T cells, or T cells were the source of the cDNA or gDNA that made up the material.

The specimen sequenced was peripheral blood. This receptor was identified in a young woman with COVID-19, enrolled during active disease.

The chain's CDR3 is CASSFPDISSNQPQHF. The DNA of the CDR3 is TGTGCCAGCAGTTTCCCCGACATATCCAGCAATCAGCCCCAGCATTTT. The rearrangement joins TRBV28 to TRBJ1-5, with D hard to call. Trimming removed 3 bases from V and 1 base from J, with 13 bases in between. The CDR3 length is 16 residues. Germline CDR1 is MDHEN and CDR2 is SYDVKM.